This entry lists 25 T cell receptor beta chains sequenced from one sample in a study of cytotoxic CD8 clonotypes in ibrutinib-treated CLL. Repertoires were generated with immunoSEQ multiplex PCR, while TCRdb's copy carries only in-frame clones and drops some. The profile covers some 130,000 clones, with less than 90% appearing a single time and less than 4% taken by the ten largest. This sample comprised PBMCs, obtained after 24 months of ibrutinib treatment. The receptors stem from a human donor with chronic lymphocytic leukemia.

The rearrangement joins TRBV30 to TRBJ1-6, with D uncertain. The CDR3 sequence is 12 residues long. The germline V gene encodes CDR1 GTSNPN and CDR2 SVGIG (reference sequence). V was trimmed by 2 bases and J by 8 bases, leaving 7 bases between them. The chain's CDR3 is CAWSLRHSPLHF. DNA for the CDR3: TGTGCCTGGAGTTTAAGGCATTCACCCCTCCACTTT. Based on the CDR3 plus reference TRBV30 and TRBJ1-6, the full variable domain is SQTIHQWPATLVQPVGSPLSLECTVEGTSNPNLYWYRQAAGRGLQLLFYSVGIGQISSEVPQNLSASRPQDRQFILSSKKLLLSDSGFYLCAWSLRHSPLHFGNGTRLTVT.

The chain combines TRBV10-1 with TRBJ2-3, with 10 nucleotides matching TRBD1. J was trimmed by 4 bases and V by 5 bases; bases with no gene match: 3. Germline V gene data show CDR1 as WNHNN and CDR2 as SYGVQD (reference sequence). This CDR3 region has 14 residues. CDR3: CASSTGTGADTQYF. In nucleotides, the CDR3 is TGCGCCAGCAGTACCGGGACAGGGGCAGATACGCAGTATTTT.

The rearrangement links TRBV18 to TRBJ2-5, with D perhaps TRBD1 or TRBD2 (5 bases each). Deletions cut 0 bases from V and 4 bases from J, with 12 bases between. Germline-derived CDR1 and CDR2 are KGHSH and LQKENI. The CDR3 runs 15 residues. CDR3 residues: CASSPPGRTRETQYF. In DNA form, the CDR3 reads TGTGCCAGCTCACCACCGGGACGGACCCGAGAGACCCAGTACTTC.

The count of this clone is one. V gene TRBV9 combines with J gene TRBJ2-7; D not resolved. V lost 0 bases and J lost 2, with 12 bases in between. Germline V lookup: CDR1 SGDLS, CDR2 YYNGEE. This CDR3 contains 15 residues. Written as DNA, the CDR3 is TGTGCCAGCAGCGTAGCCTCCGGGCCAGCCTACGAGCAGTACTTC. It is translated as CASSVASGPAYEQYF. Drawing the rest from reference TRBV9 and TRBJ2-7, the complete variable domain is DSGVTQTPKHLITATGQRVTLRCSPRSGDLSVYWYQQSLDQGLQFLIQYYNGEERAKGNILERFSAQQFPDLHSELNLSSLELGDSALYFCASSVASGPAYEQYFGPGTRLTVT.

V usage is TRBV7-2 and J usage is TRBJ1-5, with D hard to call. The germline V gene encodes CDR1 SGHTA and CDR2 FQGNSA. The CDR3 consists of 15 residues. Trimming cost V 1 base and J 0 bases, with 7 bases left between them. CDR3 protein: CASSLVVNSNQPQHF. The DNA for the CDR3 is TGTGCCAGCAGCTTAGTCGTGAATAGCAATCAGCCCCAGCATTTT.

The CDR3 region is CASSPTDDYGYTF. The DNA of the CDR3 is TGCGCCAGCAGCCCGACAGACGACTATGGCTACACCTTC. This chain links TRBV5-1 with TRBJ1-2; weak D call: TRBD1 (5 bases). The V end was cut by 4 bases, the J end by 3 bases, with 10 bases between. Germline values: CDR1 SGHRS, CDR2 YFSETQ. This CDR3 has 13 amino acids. The full variable domain, completed using reference TRBV5-1 and TRBJ1-2, is KAGVTQTPRYLIKTRGQQVTLSCSPISGHRSVSWYQQTPGQGLQFLFEYFSETQRNKGNFPGRFSGRQFSNSRSEMNVSTLELGDSALYLCASSPTDDYGYTFGSGTRLTVV.

V is TRBV9 and J is TRBJ1-2; the D gene is possibly TRBD1 (5 bases). Germline assignment: CDR1 SGDLS and CDR2 YYNGEE. V lost 3 bases, J lost 9 bases, and 15 bases lay in between. CDR3 length: 13 residues. CDR3 nucleotide sequence: TGTGCCAGCAGCGAGGAGGGGCAGGGTCGCTACACCTTC. It codes for CASSEEGQGRYTF.

About this clone: Distinct nucleotide sequences in the sample also encode this CDR3. The genes are TRBV19 and TRBJ2-7, with 8 bases that match TRBD1. The V gene end was trimmed by 4 bases and the J gene end by 2 bases; junction bases not matched to a gene: 4. CDR3 length: 14 residues. From germline, CDR1 is LNHDA and CDR2 SQIVND (reference sequence). Here the CDR3 reads CASSRGQGPYEQYF. As DNA, the CDR3 is TGTGCCAGTAGTAGAGGACAGGGACCCTACGAGCAGTACTTC.

J is TRBJ2-5 and V is TRBV14; weak D call: TRBD1 (6 bases). Deletions cut 5 bases from V and 2 bases from J, with 9 bases between. Looked up from germline, CDR1 is SGHDN and CDR2 is FVKESK. This CDR3 is 13 amino acids long. The CDR3 DNA sequence: TGTGCCAGCAGCATAGGACAGCAAGAGACCCAGTACTTC. It is translated as CASSIGQQETQYF.

The rearrangement links TRBV28 to TRBJ2-7; the D gene could be TRBD1 or TRBD2 (6 bases each). Germline V CDR1 and CDR2: MDHEN, SYDVKM. V lost 2 bases to trimming and J lost 3 bases, with 32 bases between them. This CDR3 region has 21 residues. The CDR3 nucleotides read TGTGCCAGCAGTTTAAGCCTACAGCACCAGGGGAGACGGGGGTATCACTACGAGCAGTACTTC. Amino acids: CASSLSLQHQGRRGYHYEQYF.

This chain joins TRBV7-8 and TRBJ1-1; maybe TRBD1 (6 bases). Germline V CDR1 and CDR2: SGHVS, FQNEAQ. This CDR3 comprises 15 residues. Trimming took 1 base from V and 4 from J, leaving 13 bases between them. CDR3 amino acids: CASSLVGGFGTEAFF. The CDR3 DNA sequence: TGTGCCAGCAGCTTAGTTGGGGGCTTCGGCACTGAAGCTTTCTTT. Full variable domain (outside the CDR3, taken from reference TRBV7-8 and TRBJ1-1): GAGVSQSPRYKVAKRGQDVALRCDPISGHVSLFWYQQALGQGPEFLTYFQNEAQLDKSGLPSDRFFAERPEGSVSTLKIQRTQQEDSAVYLCASSLVGGFGTEAFFGQGTRLTVV.

The rearrangement links TRBV5-4 to TRBJ1-2; tentative D call: TRBD1 (5 bases). Trimming took off 3 bases at V and 4 bases at J, with 16 bases between the two ends. The CDR3 has 15 amino acids. Germline V CDR1 and CDR2: SGHNT, YYREEE (reference sequence). The CDR3 loop is CASSSFSGTSYGYTF. As DNA, the CDR3 is TGTGCCAGCAGCTCTTTTTCTGGGACCAGCTATGGCTACACCTTC.

The V and J genes are TRBV2 and TRBJ1-1; 8 bases map to TRBD1. CDR1 and CDR2 (germline): SNHLY, FYNNEI. The J segment lost 1 base and the V segment lost 6 bases, leaving 4 bases of the junction unmatched. This CDR3 region has 14 residues. The CDR3 DNA is TGTGCCAGCAGAAGGACAGGGCGGAACACTGAAGCTTTCTTT. Translated, it gives CASRRTGRNTEAFF. Complete variable domain (other parts from reference TRBV2 and TRBJ1-1): EPEVTQTPSHQVTQMGQEVILRCVPISNHLYFYWYRQILGQKVEFLVSFYNNEISEKSEIFDDQFSVERPDGSNFTLKIRSTKLEDSAMYFCASRRTGRNTEAFFGQGTRLTVV.

The sample holds one count of this clone. The rearrangement joins TRBV7-9 to TRBJ2-3; D is perhaps TRBD2 (6 bases). The CDR3 sequence is 14 residues long. CDR1 and CDR2 (germline): SEHNR, FQNEAQ (reference sequence). The V end lost 5 bases, the J end lost 4 bases, and 13 bases lay between the germline ends. The CDR3: CASSPGGVADTQYF. Written as DNA, the CDR3 is TGTGCCAGCAGCCCAGGCGGGGTCGCAGATACGCAGTATTTT.

DNA of the CDR3: TGTGCCAGCAGGTCGGGACAGACTACGAACACCGGGGAGCTGTTTTTT. Protein product: CASRSGQTTNTGELFF. This sequence joins TRBV7-2 and TRBJ2-2; 7 bases match TRBD1. The V segment lost 6 bases and the J segment 0 bases; nucleotides outside the gene matches: 7. Looked up from germline, CDR1 is SGHTA and CDR2 is FQGNSA. This CDR3 contains 16 residues.

The chain recombines TRBV25-1 with TRBJ1-6; TRBD1 might be the D (5 bases). Trimming took 4 bases from V and 7 from J, leaving 11 bases between them. The CDR3 is made up of 14 amino acids. The germline V gene encodes CDR1 MGHDK and CDR2 SYGVNS. CDR3 sequence: CASSVGGGNSPLHF. DNA of the CDR3: TGTGCCAGCAGTGTCGGGGGGGGAAATTCACCCCTCCACTTT. The variable domain in full, with the rest retrieved from reference TRBV25-1 and TRBJ1-6, is EADIYQTPRYLVIGTGKKITLECSQTMGHDKMYWYQQDPGMELHLIHYSYGVNSTEKGDLSSESTVSRIRTEHFPLTLESARPSHTSQYLCASSVGGGNSPLHFGNGTRLTVT.

The V call is TRBV11-3, the J call TRBJ1-2, with TRBD1 identical over 9 bases. Per germline, CDR1 SGHNT and CDR2 YENEEA. Trimming took 5 bases from V and 5 from J; bases not matched to a gene: 15. The CDR3 loop spans 17 amino acids. The CDR3 protein is CASSHRLPGTGWYGYTF. The CDR3, as DNA: TGTGCCAGCAGCCACCGACTTCCCGGGACAGGGTGGTATGGCTACACCTTC.

The chain recombines TRBV4-1 with TRBJ1-1; tentatively, D is TRBD1 (6 bases). Trimming shortened V by 2 bases and J by 4 bases, and 11 bases separated the two germline ends. The CDR3 totals 14 residues. The germline gives CDR1 MGHRA, CDR2 YSYEKL. The CDR3 DNA reads TGCGCCAGCAGCCAACCCACACAGGGCACTGAAGCTTTCTTT. Translation gives CASSQPTQGTEAFF.

The rearrangement joins TRBV6-1 to TRBJ2-1; D is unresolved. Germline-derived CDR1 and CDR2 are MNHNS and SASEGT. This CDR3 contains 14 residues. The germline V and J ends were trimmed by 2 bases and 1 base, with 6 bases remaining between them. In nucleotides, the CDR3 is TGTGCCAGCAGTGAATTAGGGTCCTACAATGAGCAGTTCTTC. Encoded protein: CASSELGSYNEQFF.

The rearrangement links TRBV7-9 to TRBJ2-7; D perhaps matches TRBD2 (6 bases). The germline CDR1 and CDR2 sequences are SEHNR and FQNEAQ (reference sequence). This CDR3 contains 15 residues. Trimming removed 1 base at V and 2 bases at J, with 12 bases between. For the CDR3, the DNA is TGTGCCAGCAGCTTAGGCCCGGGGGTTCCCTACGAGCAGTACTTC. As protein: CASSLGPGVPYEQYF.

Regarding this clone: This CDR3 is also generated by other DNA sequences in the sample. V gene TRBV5-1 combines with J gene TRBJ2-2, with D unresolved. Trimming took 2 bases from V and 5 from J, leaving 7 bases between them. Germline CDR1 and CDR2: SGHRS and YFSETQ. This CDR3 has 13 residues. Here the CDR3 DNA reads TGCGCCAGCAGCTTCGGCGGAACCGGGGAGCTGTTTTTT. This gives the protein CASSFGGTGELFF.

This chain joins TRBV9 and TRBJ2-1; 14 positions agree with TRBD2. J lost 5 bases, V lost 2 bases, and 3 bases had no gene match. The germline gives CDR1 SGDLS, CDR2 YYNGEE. CDR3 length: 16 residues. CDR3 in DNA: TGTGCCAGCAGCGTCGGGACTAGCGGGGGAAACAATGAGCAGTTCTTC. Residues: CASSVGTSGGNNEQFF. The full variable domain, its missing parts supplied by reference TRBV9 and TRBJ2-1, is DSGVTQTPKHLITATGQRVTLRCSPRSGDLSVYWYQQSLDQGLQFLIQYYNGEERAKGNILERFSAQQFPDLHSELNLSSLELGDSALYFCASSVGTSGGNNEQFFGPGTRLTVL.

This rearrangement joins TRBV10-3 to TRBJ1-2; TRBD1 agrees at 12 bases. CDR3 length: 15 residues. Germline CDR1 reads ENHRY; CDR2 reads SYGVKD. V lost 10 bases to trimming and J lost 6 bases; unmatched junction nucleotides: 12. As DNA, the CDR3 is TGTGCCACCGCCATTCGAGGGACAGGGGGCGATGGCTACACCTTC. Translating gives CATAIRGTGGDGYTF.

This chain uses TRBV9 with TRBJ1-2, with D hard to call. Trimming stripped 4 bases from V and 2 bases from J, with 15 bases between. The CDR3 sequence is 15 residues long. Germline V gene sequence: CDR1 SGDLS, CDR2 YYNGEE. CDR3 sequence (DNA): TGTGCCAGCAGCCCTAGCTCGGACGGAAACTATGGCTACACCTTC. Amino acids: CASSPSSDGNYGYTF.

This clone was counted only a few times. This chain uses TRBV10-1 with TRBJ1-5, with D maybe TRBD1 (5 bases). Trimming left V 4 bases short and J 7 bases short, with 11 bases between. The CDR3 is 13 amino acids. Per the germline V gene, CDR1 is WNHNN and CDR2 is SYGVQD (reference sequence). This CDR3 reads CASSGRVDQPQHF. In nucleotides, the CDR3 is TGCGCCAGCAGTGGCAGGGTTGACCAGCCCCAGCATTTT.